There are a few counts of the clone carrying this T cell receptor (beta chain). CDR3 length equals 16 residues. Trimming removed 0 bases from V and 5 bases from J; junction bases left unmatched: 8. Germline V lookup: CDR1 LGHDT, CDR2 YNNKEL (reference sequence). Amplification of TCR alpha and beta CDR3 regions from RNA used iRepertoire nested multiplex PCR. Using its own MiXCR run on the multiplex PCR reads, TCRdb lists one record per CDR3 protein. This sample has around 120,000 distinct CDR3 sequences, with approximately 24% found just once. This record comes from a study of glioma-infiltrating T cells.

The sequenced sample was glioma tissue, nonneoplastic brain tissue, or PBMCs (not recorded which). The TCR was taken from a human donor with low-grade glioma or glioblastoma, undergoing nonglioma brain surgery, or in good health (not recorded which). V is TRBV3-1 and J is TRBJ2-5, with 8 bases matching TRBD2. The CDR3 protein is CASSQDRGSGAETQYF. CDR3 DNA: TGTGCCAGCAGCCAAGATCGAGGTAGCGGGGCGGAGACCCAGTACTTC.